This T cell receptor (beta chain) was retrieved from a study of shared clonotypes between healthy human individuals. The study's findings and limits: Clonotypes not shared had lower generation probabilities than those common to all four donors. Estimated richness was generally greater in naive than memory subsets. The small donor group covered limited genetic and exposure diversity.

The CDR3 is 12 amino acids. The germline V and J ends were trimmed by 6 bases and 3 bases, with 6 bases remaining between them. Germline lookup yields CDR1 LNHDA and CDR2 SQIVND (reference sequence). Genomic DNA (from each subset) was split evenly across several immunoSEQ plates. Measured with immunoSEQ multiplex PCR; TCRdb has only the in-frame clones, and not every one. The sample holds about 680,000 clones, around 72% seen once. This clone was observed a single time. Antigen unknown. Sequencing was carried out using memory CD4+ T cells sorted from blood. Subset given: CD45RA-negative fraction. This clonotype originated in a woman between 25 and 40 years old in good health. The chain recombines TRBV19 with TRBJ1-5; D gene uncertain. The chain's CDR3 is CASSPHNQPQHF. Here the CDR3 DNA reads TGTGCCAGTAGCCCCCACAATCAGCCCCAGCATTTT.